This is a list of T cell receptor beta chains from one sample in a study of blood T cell repertoires in COVID-19. Here immunoSEQ multiplex PCR was the method, and the copy in TCRdb shows in-frame clones only, minus some. Of some 130,000 clones in the sample, 79% were seen once. Sequenced input: peripheral blood. The source of these receptors is a man in his 60s with acute or convalescent COVID-19. Each CDR3 is given with its conserved first and last residue. A D gene is named only where the DNA matches it firmly. Clone sizes are given selectively: once, few, many, or a class where the clone is expanded.

D | J | V | size | CDR3 | DNA
TRBD1 | TRBJ2-1 | TRBV27 | NA | CASRAGDRGGNEQFF | TGTGCCAGCAGGGCGGGGGACAGGGGCGGGAATGAGCAGTTCTTC
TRBD1 | TRBJ1-2 | TRBV7-2 | NA | CASSLDGQGNYTF | TGTGCCAGCAGCTTAGATGGACAGGGAAACTACACCTTC
NA | TRBJ1-5 | TRBV10-3 | NA | CAISNRDNQPQHF | TGTGCCATCAGTAACAGGGATAATCAGCCCCAGCATTTT
NA | TRBJ2-5 | TRBV5-1 | NA | CASSVEDSQKTQYF | TGCGCCAGCAGTGTGGAGGACAGTCAGAAGACCCAGTACTTC
NA | TRBJ1-1 | TRBV13 | NA | CASSSRRVNTEAFF | TGTGCCAGCAGCTCCCGACGGGTAAACACTGAAGCTTTCTTT
NA | TRBJ2-7 | TRBV2 | NA | CASSELGYEQYF | TGTGCCAGCAGTGAACTCGGCTACGAGCAGTACTTC
NA | TRBJ1-1 | TRBV5-6 | many | CASSLASGTEAFF | TGTGCCAGCAGCTTGGCGTCCGGCACTGAAGCTTTCTTT
TRBD1 | TRBJ1-2 | TRBV30 | NA | CAWHRDRVLANYGYTF | TGTGCCTGGCACCGGGACAGAGTACTAGCTAACTATGGCTACACCTTC
NA | TRBJ2-1 | TRBV11-1 | few | CASSLGGWEQFF | TGTGCCAGCAGCTTAGGAGGGTGGGAGCAGTTCTTC
NA | TRBJ2-1 | TRBV5-1 | once | CASSLYHRDQDEQFF | TGCGCCAGCAGCTTGTACCACAGGGACCAGGATGAGCAGTTCTTC
NA | TRBJ2-3 | TRBV7-3 | NA | CASSPLSSTDTQYF | TGTGCCAGCAGCCCCTTGAGTAGCACAGATACGCAGTATTTT
TRBD1 | TRBJ1-1 | TRBV6-6 | NA | CASTKSGTGTTEAFF | TGTGCCAGCACCAAATCCGGGACAGGGACCACTGAAGCTTTCTTT
TRBD1 | TRBJ2-7 | TRBV7-2 | NA | CASSLPTGFSYEQYF | TGTGCCAGCAGCCTTCCGACAGGGTTCTCCTACGAGCAGTACTTC
NA | TRBJ1-4 | TRBV30 | NA | CACRENEKLFF | TGTGCCTGCCGGGAAAATGAAAAACTGTTTTTT
NA | TRBJ2-7 | TRBV11-2 | NA | CASSSLGVGYEQYF | TGTGCCAGCAGCTCCCTAGGGGTTGGGTACGAGCAGTACTTC
TRBD2 | TRBJ2-2 | TRBV28 | NA | CASSIRLAGRVKAGELFF | TGTGCCAGCAGCATTCGTCTAGCGGGTAGGGTAAAGGCCGGGGAGCTGTTTTTT
NA | TRBJ2-7 | TRBV9 | once | CASSVATGGQYEQYF | TGTGCCAGCAGCGTAGCTACCGGGGGGCAATACGAGCAGTACTTC
TRBD1 | TRBJ1-4 | TRBV28 | NA | CASSSGQVEEKLFF | TGTGCCAGCAGCTCGGGACAGGTGGAAGAAAAACTGTTTTTT
TRBD1 | TRBJ1-2 | TRBV7-2 | once | CASSSSGTGNGYTF | TGTGCCAGCAGCTCCAGTGGGACAGGGAACGGCTACACCTTC
TRBD1 | TRBJ2-7 | TRBV28 | NA | CASGQGASYEQYF | TGTGCCAGCGGCCAGGGGGCTTCCTACGAGCAGTACTTC